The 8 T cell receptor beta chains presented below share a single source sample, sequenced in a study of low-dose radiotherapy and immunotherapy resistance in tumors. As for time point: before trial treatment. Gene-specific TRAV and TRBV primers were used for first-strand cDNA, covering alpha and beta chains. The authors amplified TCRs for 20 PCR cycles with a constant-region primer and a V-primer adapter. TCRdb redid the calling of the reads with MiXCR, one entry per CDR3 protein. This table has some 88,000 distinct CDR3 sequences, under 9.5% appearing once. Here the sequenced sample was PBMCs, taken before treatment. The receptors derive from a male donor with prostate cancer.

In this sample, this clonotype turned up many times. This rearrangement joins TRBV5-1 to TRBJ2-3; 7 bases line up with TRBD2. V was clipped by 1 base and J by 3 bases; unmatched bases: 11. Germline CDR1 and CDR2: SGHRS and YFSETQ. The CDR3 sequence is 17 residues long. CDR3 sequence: CASSLTLGRESTDTQYF. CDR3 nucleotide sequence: TGCGCCAGCAGCTTGACTTTGGGGCGGGAGTCGACAGATACGCAGTATTTT.

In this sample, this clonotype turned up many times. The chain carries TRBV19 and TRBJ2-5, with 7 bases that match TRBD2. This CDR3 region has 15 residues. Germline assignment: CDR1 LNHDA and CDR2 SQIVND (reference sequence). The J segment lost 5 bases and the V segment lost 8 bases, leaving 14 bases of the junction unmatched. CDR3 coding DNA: TGTGCCAGTCAATCTACCGGACTAGTTGGGGAGACCCAGTACTTC. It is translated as CASQSTGLVGETQYF. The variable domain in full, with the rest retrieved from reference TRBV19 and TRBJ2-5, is DGGITQSPKYLFRKEGQNVTLSCEQNLNHDAMYWYRQDPGQGLRLIYYSQIVNDFQKGDIAEGYSVSREKKESFPLTVTSAQKNPTAFYLCASQSTGLVGETQYFGPGTRLLVL.

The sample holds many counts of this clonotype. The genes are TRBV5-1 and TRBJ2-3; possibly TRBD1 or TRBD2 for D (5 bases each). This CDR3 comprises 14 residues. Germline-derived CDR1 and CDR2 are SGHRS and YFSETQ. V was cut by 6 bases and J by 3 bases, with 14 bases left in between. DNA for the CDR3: TGCGCCAGCACCGGGACCATAAAAACAGATACGCAGTATTTT. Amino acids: CASTGTIKTDTQYF. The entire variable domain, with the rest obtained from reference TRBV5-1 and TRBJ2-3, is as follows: KAGVTQTPRYLIKTRGQQVTLSCSPISGHRSVSWYQQTPGQGLQFLFEYFSETQRNKGNFPGRFSGRQFSNSRSEMNVSTLELGDSALYLCASTGTIKTDTQYFGPGTRLTVL.

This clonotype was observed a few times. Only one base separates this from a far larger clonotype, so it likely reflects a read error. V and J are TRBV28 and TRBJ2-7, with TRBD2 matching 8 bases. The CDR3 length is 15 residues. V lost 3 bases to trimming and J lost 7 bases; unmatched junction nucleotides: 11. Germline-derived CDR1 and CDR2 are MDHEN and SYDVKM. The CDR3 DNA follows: TGTGCCAGCAGTTTTTCCGCCGGCGGGAGGCCTGAGCAGTACTTC. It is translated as CASSFSAGGRPEQYF.

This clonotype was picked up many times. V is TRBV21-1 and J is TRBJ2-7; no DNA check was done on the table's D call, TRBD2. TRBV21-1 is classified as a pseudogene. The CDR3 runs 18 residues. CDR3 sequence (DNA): TGTGCCAGCAGAACGGTTGATAGCGGGAGTGTAGGCCTATACGAGCAGTACTTC. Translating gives CASRTVDSGSVGLYEQYF.

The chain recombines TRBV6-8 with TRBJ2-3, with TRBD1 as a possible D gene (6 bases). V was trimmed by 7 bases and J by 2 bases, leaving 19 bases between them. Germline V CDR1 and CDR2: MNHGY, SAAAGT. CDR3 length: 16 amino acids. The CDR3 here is CASKDTGNLVTDTQYF. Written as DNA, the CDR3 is TGTGCCAGCAAAGATACAGGGAATCTAGTCACAGATACGCAGTATTTT.

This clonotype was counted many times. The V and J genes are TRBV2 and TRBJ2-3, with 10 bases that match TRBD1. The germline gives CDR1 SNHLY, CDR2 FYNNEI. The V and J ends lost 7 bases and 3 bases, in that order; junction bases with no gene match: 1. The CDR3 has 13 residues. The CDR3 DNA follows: TGTGCCAGCAAGGGACAGGGGACAGATACGCAGTATTTT. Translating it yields CASKGQGTDTQYF. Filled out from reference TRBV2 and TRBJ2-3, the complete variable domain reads EPEVTQTPSHQVTQMGQEVILRCVPISNHLYFYWYRQILGQKVEFLVSFYNNEISEKSEIFDDQFSVERPDGSNFTLKIRSTKLEDSAMYFCASKGQGTDTQYFGPGTRLTVL.

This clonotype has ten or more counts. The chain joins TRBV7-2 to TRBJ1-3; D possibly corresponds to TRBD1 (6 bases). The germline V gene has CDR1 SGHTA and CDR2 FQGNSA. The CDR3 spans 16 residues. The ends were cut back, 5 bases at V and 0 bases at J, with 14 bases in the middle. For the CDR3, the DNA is TGTGCCAGCAGCCCCATACAGGGAATCTCTGGAAACACCATATATTTT. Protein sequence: CASSPIQGISGNTIYF.